Listed below are T cell receptor beta chains from one sample, sequenced in a study of T cells after yellow fever vaccination. From the 5' RACE reads, TCRdb called clonotypes with MiXCR, one entry per CDR3 protein. The sample lists some 69,000 distinct CDR3 sequences, approximately 5% occurring once. Sequencing was performed on CD4+ T cells sorted from PBMCs, taken approximately 16 days after the first yellow fever vaccination. Receptor source: a man younger than 35 who received the YFV17D yellow fever vaccine. CDR3s include the opening cysteine and the closing phenylalanine or tryptophan. The D gene is left open where the match is weak. Clone size is shown for a subset of rows, as once, few, many or a class of expanded clone.

J	D	size	V	CDR3	DNA
TRBJ1-5	TRBD1	many	TRBV20-1	CSAREGQGANQPQHF	TGCAGTGCTAGAGAAGGACAGGGGGCAAATCAGCCCCAGCATTTT
TRBJ2-2	NA	many	TRBV4-3	CASSQDFLYTGELFF	TGCGCCAGCAGCCAAGATTTCCTTTACACCGGGGAGCTGTTTTTT
TRBJ1-2	NA	many	TRBV5-1	CASSLAQGPNYGYTF	TGCGCCAGCAGCTTGGCGCAGGGACCTAACTATGGCTACACCTTC
TRBJ1-1	TRBD1	many	TRBV5-1	CASTRQGANTEAFF	TGCGCCAGCACCCGACAGGGGGCGAACACTGAAGCTTTCTTT
TRBJ1-1	NA	many	TRBV7-9	CASSRRLDTEAFF	TGTGCCAGCAGCCGCAGATTGGATACTGAAGCTTTCTTT
TRBJ2-1	TRBD2	many	TRBV11-2	CASSLVAGDLNEQFF	TGTGCCAGCAGCTTAGTAGCGGGAGATCTAAATGAGCAGTTCTTC
TRBJ2-3	TRBD1	many	TRBV10-2	CASTATGGTDTQYF	TGCGCCAGCACGGCGACAGGGGGCACAGATACGCAGTATTTT
TRBJ2-3	TRBD1	many	TRBV25-1	CASSELSTGGDTQYF	TGTGCCAGCAGTGAACTTAGTACAGGGGGAGATACGCAGTATTTT
TRBJ2-7	NA	many	TRBV20-1	CSASRRGDSEQYF	TGCAGTGCTAGTCGGCGGGGGGACAGCGAGCAGTACTTC
TRBJ2-1	NA	many	TRBV5-1	CASSLSQGSYNEQFF	TGTGCCAGCAGCTTGAGTCAGGGATCCTACAATGAGCAGTTCTTC
TRBJ2-7	NA	many	TRBV10-3	CATVVQGSSYEQYF	TGTGCCACGGTGGTCCAGGGAAGCTCCTACGAGCAGTACTTC
TRBJ1-6	TRBD1	few	TRBV6-5	CASTLQGRQGRDSPLHF	TGTGCCAGCACCTTACAGGGCCGACAGGGGCGTGATTCACCCCTCCACTTT
TRBJ2-5	NA	many	TRBV7-3	CASSLSPQETQYF	TGTGCCAGCAGCCTGAGTCCCCAAGAGACCCAGTACTTC
TRBJ2-5	TRBD2	many	TRBV5-1	CASSPGLGETQYF	TGCGCCAGCAGCCCGGGACTAGGAGAGACCCAGTACTTC
TRBJ2-4	NA	many	TRBV12-3/TRBV12-4	CASSPGALAKNIQYF	TGTGCCAGCAGTCCCGGGGCCCTAGCCAAAAACATTCAGTACTTC
TRBJ2-5	NA	many	TRBV12-3/TRBV12-4	CASSSRETQYF	TGTGCCAGCAGTTCCCGCGAGACCCAGTACTTC
TRBJ2-2	TRBD1	few	TRBV11-2	CASSADRGLLITGELFF	TGTGCCAGCAGCGCGGACAGGGGGCTACTCATCACCGGGGAGCTGTTTTTT
TRBJ2-7	NA	many	TRBV7-2	CASSLYYEQYF	TGTGCCAGCAGCTTATACTACGAGCAGTACTTC
TRBJ2-1	TRBD2	many	TRBV12-3/TRBV12-4	CASSSIAGGARNEQFF	TGTGCCAGCAGTTCAATAGCGGGGGGGGCTCGTAATGAGCAGTTCTTC
TRBJ1-1	NA	many	TRBV12-3/TRBV12-4	CASSLQGMENTEAFF	TGTGCCAGCAGTTTACAGGGGATGGAGAACACTGAAGCTTTCTTT
TRBJ2-5	NA	many	TRBV13	CASSQLPGRVETQYF	TGTGCCAGCAGCCAACTACCCGGGAGAGTGGAGACCCAGTACTTC
TRBJ2-1	NA	many	TRBV12-3/TRBV12-4	CASNRSPGVEQFF	TGTGCCAGCAATAGGAGCCCCGGGGTTGAGCAGTTCTTC
TRBJ1-2	TRBD1	many	TRBV18	CASSPGTGTYGYTF	TGTGCCAGCTCACCCGGGACAGGGACCTATGGCTACACCTTC
TRBJ2-4	NA	many	TRBV9	CASSAQPNFKNIQYF	TGTGCCAGCAGCGCACAGCCGAATTTCAAAAACATTCAGTACTTC
TRBJ1-4	NA	many	TRBV12-3/TRBV12-4	CASSFINQGEKLFF	TGTGCCAGCAGTTTTATAAATCAAGGAGAAAAACTGTTTTTT
TRBJ1-3	TRBD1	many	TRBV6-5	CASKAYDRAGNTIYF	TGTGCCAGCAAGGCCTATGACAGGGCTGGAAACACCATATATTTT
TRBJ2-3	NA	many	TRBV5-1	CASSPGGGTDTQYF	TGCGCCAGCAGCCCGGGCGGGGGCACAGATACGCAGTATTTT
TRBJ2-3	TRBD2	many	TRBV11-2	CASSLAGGPDTQYF	TGTGCCAGCAGCCTAGCGGGGGGGCCAGATACGCAGTATTTT
TRBJ1-6	NA	many	TRBV4-2	CASSQENQGHGSPLHF	TGTGCCAGCAGCCAAGAGAACCAGGGTCATGGTTCACCCCTCCACTTT
TRBJ1-1	NA	many	TRBV6-5	CAGRGATGTTKGDTEAFF	TGTGCCGGGAGGGGAGCCACCGGGACAACCAAAGGGGACACTGAAGCTTTCTTT
TRBJ2-2	NA	many	TRBV7-8	CATQLGRTTGELFF	TGTGCCACCCAGCTTGGGAGAACCACCGGGGAGCTGTTTTTT
TRBJ1-6	TRBD1	many	TRBV4-3	CASSPTWAGGNSPLHF	TGCGCCAGCAGCCCTACTTGGGCAGGGGGGAATTCACCCCTCCACTTT
TRBJ2-2	TRBD1	many	TRBV20-1	CSAREPGTGRTGELFF	TGCAGTGCTAGAGAACCCGGGACAGGCCGAACCGGGGAGCTGTTTTTT
TRBJ1-3	NA	many	TRBV4-2	CASSQVGQAFSGNTIYF	TGTGCCAGCAGCCAAGTGGGGCAGGCGTTCTCTGGAAACACCATATATTTT
TRBJ2-4	NA	many	TRBV5-1	CASSPIWGDDLAKNIQYF	TGCGCCAGCAGCCCCATATGGGGAGACGATCTAGCCAAAAACATTCAGTACTTC
TRBJ2-5	TRBD1	many	TRBV7-9	CASSLGDRGFQETQYF	TGTGCCAGCAGCTTAGGTGACAGGGGTTTCCAAGAGACCCAGTACTTC
TRBJ1-2	TRBD1	many	TRBV5-6	CASSLKGQTYGYTF	TGTGCCAGCAGCTTGAAGGGACAGACCTATGGCTACACCTTC
TRBJ2-3	TRBD1	many	TRBV6-1	CASSPLSGQGGADTQYF	TGTGCCAGCAGCCCCCTCTCTGGACAGGGCGGGGCAGATACGCAGTATTTT
TRBJ1-4	TRBD1	NA	TRBV5-6	CASSARTGGNEKLFF	TGTGCCAGCAGCGCCAGGACAGGGGGAAATGAAAAACTGTTTTTT
TRBJ1-1	NA	many	TRBV5-5	CASSPEAGTKNTEAFF	TGTGCCAGCAGCCCGGAGGCCGGGACGAAGAACACTGAAGCTTTCTTT
TRBJ2-5	NA	many	TRBV20-1	CSAPSRGGETQYF	TGCAGTGCCCCTTCCCGAGGAGGAGAGACCCAGTACTTC
TRBJ1-1	TRBD1	many	TRBV5-1	CASSPGQTTVNTEAFF	TGCGCCAGCAGCCCGGGACAGACTACCGTGAACACTGAAGCTTTCTTT
TRBJ2-3	TRBD2	many	TRBV30	CAWSRGGIADTQYF	TGTGCCTGGAGCCGCGGGGGGATCGCAGATACGCAGTATTTT
TRBJ2-3	NA	many	TRBV7-2	CASSLVGGKNTQYF	TGTGCCAGCAGCTTAGTGGGGGGCAAGAATACGCAGTATTTT
TRBJ1-5	NA	NA	TRBV28	CASSDDQPQHF	TGTGCCAGCAGTGACGATCAGCCCCAGCATTTT